Listed below are T cell receptor beta chains from one sample, sequenced in a study of T-cell memory formation after mild COVID-19. TCRdb re-called the 5' RACE reads with MiXCR, one entry per CDR3 protein. Of about 350,000 distinct CDR3 sequences in the sample, approximately 14% are singletons; the top ten hold 20% to 25%. Sequenced: PBMCs or a T cell subset sorted from them (not recorded which). These receptors all come from a man between 18 and 35 years old who had mild COVID-19 (a few samples of this study predate the infection). Cell type and time point are not known. CDR3s include the opening cysteine and the closing phenylalanine or tryptophan. A D gene is named only where the DNA matches it firmly. A row's size may be missing; if present it is once, few, many or a size class.

TRBD1	TRBJ2-7	TRBV20-1	many	CSAPGTGIYEQYF	TGCAGTGCTCCCGGGACAGGCATCTACGAGCAGTACTTC
TRBD1	TRBJ2-5	TRBV7-7	.	CASSPGTDPETQYF	TGTGCCAGCAGCCCAGGGACAGATCCAGAGACCCAGTACTTC
.	TRBJ2-7	TRBV20-1	.	CSARDSARAPTYEQYF	TGCAGTGCTAGAGATTCAGCCCGGGCCCCCACCTACGAGCAGTACTTC
TRBD1	TRBJ2-7	TRBV5-1	many	CASSRDSSTYEQYF	TGCGCCAGCAGCAGGGACAGTAGCACCTACGAGCAGTACTTC
.	TRBJ1-2	TRBV6-2/TRBV6-3	many	CASSTPGVNYGYTF	TGTGCCAGCAGTACTCCGGGCGTTAACTATGGCTACACCTTC
TRBD1	TRBJ1-2	TRBV15	many	CATSGFDRGDYGYTF	TGTGCCACCAGCGGTTTCGACAGGGGAGATTATGGCTACACCTTC
.	TRBJ1-5	TRBV11-1	few	CASSLSDYQPQHF	TGTGCCAGCAGCTTATCCGACTATCAGCCCCAGCATTTT
TRBD1	TRBJ2-1	TRBV10-3	few	CAISAPGQGAGNEQFF	TGTGCCATCAGTGCGCCCGGACAGGGGGCGGGCAATGAGCAGTTCTTC
.	TRBJ1-4	TRBV3-1	.	CASSSTGDEKLFF	TGTGCCAGCAGCTCTACGGGGGATGAAAAACTGTTTTTT
.	TRBJ2-3	TRBV2	many	CASGGASRTDTQYF	TGTGCCAGCGGGGGGGCCTCACGCACAGATACGCAGTATTTT
TRBD1	TRBJ2-1	TRBV4-1	few	CASRTGTGAYNEQFF	TGCGCCAGCAGAACCGGGACAGGGGCCTACAATGAGCAGTTCTTC
TRBD2	TRBJ2-3	TRBV6-5	many	CASRAFERGGTDTQYF	TGTGCCAGCAGAGCTTTTGAGCGGGGGGGCACAGATACGCAGTATTTT
.	TRBJ2-5	TRBV10-3	.	CAIKRSSTETQYF	TGTGCCATCAAGAGGTCCAGTACTGAGACCCAGTACTTC
TRBD1	TRBJ2-1	TRBV20-1	.	CSATGGREQFF	TGCAGTGCCACAGGGGGCAGGGAGCAGTTCTTC
.	TRBJ1-2	TRBV20-1	.	CSATGSRNYGYTF	TGCAGTGCCACGGGGAGCCGGAACTATGGCTACACCTTC
TRBD1	TRBJ2-2	TRBV5-6	few	CASSFGTGNTGELFF	TGTGCCAGCAGCTTCGGGACAGGGAACACCGGGGAGCTGTTTTTT
.	TRBJ1-2	TRBV5-6	few	CASNMPEEGWWGYTF	TGTGCCAGCAACATGCCCGAGGAAGGGTGGTGGGGCTACACCTTC
TRBD2	TRBJ2-4	TRBV7-8	few	CASSLETSGGELNIQYF	TGTGCCAGCAGCTTAGAGACTAGCGGGGGGGAATTAAACATTCAGTACTTC
.	TRBJ2-3	TRBV10-2	few	CASRRGRTTDTQYF	TGCGCCAGCCGACGGGGGCGGACGACAGATACGCAGTATTTT
TRBD2	TRBJ2-7	TRBV7-4	few	CASSRLGSSGGTYEQYF	TGTGCCAGCAGCCGTCTGGGGTCTAGCGGGGGAACATACGAGCAGTACTTC
.	TRBJ1-1	TRBV27	.	CASSQDLGGRTEAFF	TGTGCCAGCAGTCAAGATTTGGGGGGGAGGACTGAAGCTTTCTTT
.	TRBJ1-1	TRBV7-9	few	CASRQADMNTEAFF	TGTGCCAGCCGACAGGCCGACATGAACACTGAAGCTTTCTTT
TRBD2	TRBJ2-3	TRBV6-5	few	CASTEGLAVTDTQYF	TGTGCCAGCACCGAGGGACTAGCGGTCACAGATACGCAGTATTTT
TRBD1	TRBJ2-3	TRBV7-9	.	CASSETGGAGTQYF	TGTGCCAGCAGCGAGACAGGGGGGGCCGGTACGCAGTATTTT
TRBD1	TRBJ1-2	TRBV7-2	.	CASSRGTGKGYGYTF	TGTGCCAGCAGCCGCGGGACAGGGAAGGGCTATGGCTACACCTTC
.	TRBJ2-1	TRBV5-1	.	CASSLGVEAGQFF	TGCGCCAGCAGCTTGGGCGTCGAGGCAGGGCAGTTCTTC
.	TRBJ1-2	TRBV5-5	.	CASSPGRNNYGYTF	TGTGCCAGCAGTCCTGGACGGAATAACTATGGCTACACCTTC
.	TRBJ2-3	TRBV7-2	many	CASSDLVTDTQYF	TGTGCCAGCAGCGATCTAGTGACTGATACGCAGTATTTT
TRBD1	TRBJ1-1	TRBV6-2/TRBV6-3	many	CASRGQAETEAFF	TGTGCCAGCAGGGGACAGGCGGAGACTGAAGCTTTCTTT
TRBD2	TRBJ2-3	TRBV6-6	.	CASKLAGVSTDTQYF	TGTGCCAGCAAATTAGCGGGGGTTAGCACAGATACGCAGTATTTT
.	TRBJ1-2	TRBV7-9	.	CASGGVGYTF	TGTGCCTCAGGTGGGGTCGGCTACACCTTC
.	TRBJ1-1	TRBV7-3	.	CASSLSTALNTEAFF	TGTGCCAGCAGCTTATCTACCGCGTTGAACACTGAAGCTTTCTTT
.	TRBJ1-5	TRBV19	many	CASSMLAANQPQHF	TGTGCCAGTAGTATGCTGGCAGCTAATCAGCCCCAGCATTTT
.	TRBJ2-2	TRBV7-2	many	CASSLVFLGRARNTGELFF	TGTGCCAGCAGCTTAGTTTTTTTGGGCAGGGCGAGAAACACCGGGGAGCTGTTTTTT
TRBD1	TRBJ2-5	TRBV12-3/TRBV12-4	few	CASSLRDRQGTQYF	TGTGCCAGCAGTTTAAGGGACAGGCAGGGGACCCAGTACTTC
.	TRBJ1-2	TRBV10-2	few	CASREDGTADGYTF	TGCGCCAGCAGAGAGGACGGGACCGCTGATGGCTACACCTTC
.	TRBJ1-4	TRBV6-9	few	CARALVSGVPGLFF	TGTGCCAGAGCCTTAGTATCAGGGGTCCCTGGACTGTTTTTT
TRBD2	TRBJ2-5	TRBV7-8	.	CASSSGTSGEKGEETQYF	TGTGCCAGCAGCTCCGGGACTAGCGGGGAGAAGGGGGAAGAGACCCAGTACTTC
.	TRBJ1-5	TRBV7-8	few	CASSLTEGRLPQHF	TGTGCCAGCAGCTTAACCGAGGGGCGACTGCCCCAGCATTTT
.	TRBJ2-7	TRBV7-2	once	CASSLVGANEQYF	TGTGCCAGCAGCTTAGTTGGGGCTAACGAGCAGTACTTC
TRBD2	TRBJ2-5	TRBV7-2	.	CASSLDSSGGRYQETQYF	TGTGCCAGCAGCTTAGATTCCAGCGGGGGGAGATACCAAGAGACCCAGTACTTC
TRBD1	TRBJ2-7	TRBV5-1	few	CASSIQGASYEQYF	TGCGCCAGCAGCATACAGGGGGCATCCTACGAGCAGTACTTC
TRBD2	TRBJ2-7	TRBV7-2	few	CASSSGTSGGVGHYEQYF	TGTGCCAGCAGCTCCGGGACTAGCGGGGGGGTCGGGCACTACGAGCAGTACTTC
.	TRBJ1-2	TRBV6-2/TRBV6-3	.	CASSYRERTANYGYTF	TGTGCCAGCAGTTATAGGGAACGTACAGCTAACTATGGCTACACCTTC
TRBD1	TRBJ2-5	TRBV3-1	few	CASSQRVGTGGMETQYF	TGTGCCAGCAGCCAAAGAGTCGGGACAGGGGGCATGGAGACCCAGTACTTC
.	TRBJ1-4	TRBV7-6	few	CASSLNPAGEKLFF	TGTGCCAGCAGCTTGAATCCCGCCGGTGAAAAACTGTTTTTT
.	TRBJ2-1	TRBV6-2/TRBV6-3	few	CASSIPRSSLLSDEQFF	TGTGCCAGCAGTATACCTAGATCCTCGTTGTTATCGGATGAGCAGTTCTTC
TRBD1	TRBJ2-3	TRBV24-1	.	CATSDRTGGRPDTQYF	TGTGCCACCAGTGACAGGACAGGGGGCAGGCCAGATACGCAGTATTTT
TRBD1	TRBJ1-1	TRBV6-5	.	CASSYSSQGSTEAFF	TGTGCCAGCAGTTACTCGTCACAGGGGTCCACTGAAGCTTTCTTT
.	TRBJ2-1	TRBV20-1	.	CSASHRAYNEQFF	TGCAGTGCTAGCCACAGGGCCTACAATGAGCAGTTCTTC
TRBD1	TRBJ2-5	TRBV7-8	many	CASSLFVAGGAGTQYF	TGTGCCAGCAGCTTATTTGTGGCAGGGGGCGCAGGGACCCAGTACTTC